The clone carrying this TCR beta chain was counted a single time. Its antigen is unknown. The CDR3 totals 13 residues. With 7 bases removed from V and 4 bases from J, the gap between germline ends came to 13 bases. Per germline, CDR1 SNHLY and CDR2 FYNNEI. The data are from a study of T cell responses to AZD1222 COVID-19 vaccine. Sequencing used immunoSEQ multiplex PCR; TCRdb keeps in-frame clones, though not all of them. The sample holds roughly 50,000 clones, about 85% seen once. General study findings and limits: Unmutated variant regions are reportedly targeted by nearly half of spike-specific TCRs. Spike-wide vaccine-associated CD4 TCRs dominated at 160-218 and 743-854.

This sample comprised peripheral blood, obtained on day 0 of AZD1222 vaccination. The V gene is TRBV2, the J gene TRBJ1-1, with no clear D. This receptor was identified in an adult in good health. CDR3 nucleotides: TGTGCCAGCAACTCCGGGCAGGCCACTGAAGCTTTCTTT. It is translated as CASNSGQATEAFF.